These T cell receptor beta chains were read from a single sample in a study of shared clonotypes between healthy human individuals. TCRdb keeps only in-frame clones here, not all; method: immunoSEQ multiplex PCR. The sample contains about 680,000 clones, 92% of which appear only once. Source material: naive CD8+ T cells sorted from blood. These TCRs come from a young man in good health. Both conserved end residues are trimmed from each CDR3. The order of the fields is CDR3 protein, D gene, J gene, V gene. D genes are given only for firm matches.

ASGPQGSYEQY,-,TRBJ2-7,TRBV7-9
ASSPGLGGTGELF,-,TRBJ2-2,TRBV4-2
ASSHGVDLRYEQY,-,TRBJ2-7,TRBV14
SAIGGTVGPGANVLT,-,TRBJ2-6,TRBV29-1
ASSVTGQGFMNTEAF,TRBD1,TRBJ1-1,TRBV6-1
ASSVGGSNQPQH,-,TRBJ1-5,TRBV9
ASSLGEVRRSSNYGYT,-,TRBJ1-2,TRBV5-6
ASSQERGQGTHYGYT,TRBD1,TRBJ1-2,TRBV4-1
ASSQRLAGASPAYNEQF,TRBD2,TRBJ2-1,TRBV7-9
ASTEGGSSGNTIY,-,TRBJ1-3,TRBV9
ASLLAAFSGTDTQY,-,TRBJ2-3,TRBV2
ASSWGGWEQDDGYT,-,TRBJ1-2,TRBV7-9
ASSSRDSATNEKLF,TRBD1,TRBJ1-4,TRBV7-9
ASSQERTSGRFVDTQY,TRBD2,TRBJ2-3,TRBV14
ASSTGQGHGYT,TRBD1,TRBJ1-2,TRBV5-8
ASSPYSRGNQPQH,TRBD1,TRBJ1-5,TRBV7-8
ASRTRQGGYGYT,TRBD1,TRBJ1-2,TRBV28
ASTPGRTSPEPQY,-,TRBJ2-3,TRBV9
SVEGPAGVAETQY,TRBD2,TRBJ2-5,TRBV29-1
ASRRGNYGYT,-,TRBJ1-2,TRBV12-5
ASRGGLGAKY,TRBD2,TRBJ2-3,TRBV2
ASSPRAPTEAF,-,TRBJ1-1,TRBV5-1
ASRGQSSVNEQF,-,TRBJ2-1,TRBV11-1
ASSVIAGGNAEADTQY,TRBD2,TRBJ2-3,TRBV7-2
ASAQGLGMNTEAF,-,TRBJ1-1,TRBV19